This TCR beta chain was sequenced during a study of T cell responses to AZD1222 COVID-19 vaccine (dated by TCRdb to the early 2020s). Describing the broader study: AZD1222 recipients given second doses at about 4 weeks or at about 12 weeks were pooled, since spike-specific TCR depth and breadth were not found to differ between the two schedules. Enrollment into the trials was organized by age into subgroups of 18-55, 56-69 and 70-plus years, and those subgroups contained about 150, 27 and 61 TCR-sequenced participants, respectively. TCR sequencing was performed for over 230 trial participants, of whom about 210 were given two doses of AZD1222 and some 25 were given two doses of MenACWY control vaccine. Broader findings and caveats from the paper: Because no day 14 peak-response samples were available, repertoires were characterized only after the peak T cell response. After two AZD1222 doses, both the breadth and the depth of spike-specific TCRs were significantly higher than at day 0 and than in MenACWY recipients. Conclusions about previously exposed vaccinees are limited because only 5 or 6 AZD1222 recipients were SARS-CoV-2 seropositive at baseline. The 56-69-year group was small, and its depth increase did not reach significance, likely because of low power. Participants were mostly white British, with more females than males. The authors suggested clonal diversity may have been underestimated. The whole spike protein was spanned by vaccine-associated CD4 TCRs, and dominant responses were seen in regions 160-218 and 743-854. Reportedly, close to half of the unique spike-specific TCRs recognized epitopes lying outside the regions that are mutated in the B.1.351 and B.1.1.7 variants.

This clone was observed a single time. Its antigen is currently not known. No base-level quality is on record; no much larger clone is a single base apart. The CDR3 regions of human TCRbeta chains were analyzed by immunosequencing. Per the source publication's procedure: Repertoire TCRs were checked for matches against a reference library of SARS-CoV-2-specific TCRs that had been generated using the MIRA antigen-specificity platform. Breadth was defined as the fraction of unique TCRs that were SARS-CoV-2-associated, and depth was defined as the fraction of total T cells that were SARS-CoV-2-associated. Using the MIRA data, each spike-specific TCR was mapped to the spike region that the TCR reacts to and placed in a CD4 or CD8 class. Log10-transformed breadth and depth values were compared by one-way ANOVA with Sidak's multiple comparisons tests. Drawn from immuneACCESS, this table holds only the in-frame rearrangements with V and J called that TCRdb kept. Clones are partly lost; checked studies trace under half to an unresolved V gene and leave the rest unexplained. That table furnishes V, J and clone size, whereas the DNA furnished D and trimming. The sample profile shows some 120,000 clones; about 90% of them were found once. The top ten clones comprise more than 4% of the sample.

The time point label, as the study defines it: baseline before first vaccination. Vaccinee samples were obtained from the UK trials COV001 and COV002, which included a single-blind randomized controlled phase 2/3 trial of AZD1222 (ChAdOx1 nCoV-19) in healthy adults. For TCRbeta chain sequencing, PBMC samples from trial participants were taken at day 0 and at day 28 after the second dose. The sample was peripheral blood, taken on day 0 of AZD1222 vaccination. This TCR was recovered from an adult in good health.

The CDR3 in this case is CASSVSVERGADTQYF. The sequenced DNA is TGTGCCAGCAGCGTATCGGTGGAGCGGGGGGCAGATACGCAGTATTTT. The chain joins TRBV9 to TRBJ2-3; the junction holds 9 bases that match TRBD2. Trimming leaves V shorter by 1 base and J shorter by 4 bases, with the junction holding 7 bases beyond the gene matches. Its CDR3 holds 16 amino acids, cysteine through phenylalanine. The DNA shown is the 48-base CDR3, in frame from base 1. Reading the germline V gene gives CDR1 SGDLS and CDR2 YYNGEE. Reference TRBV9 and TRBJ2-3 proteins supply the regions before and after the CDR3; the full variable domain is: DSGVTQTPKHLITATGQRVTLRCSPRSGDLSVYWYQQSLDQGLQFLIQYYNGEERAKGNILERFSAQQFPDLHSELNLSSLELGDSALYFCASSVSVERGADTQYFGPGTRLTVL.